This TCR beta chain was captured by sequencing in a study of early T cells in non-severe SARS-CoV-2 infection. On the study more broadly: Bulk RNA taken from unsorted whole blood was sequenced, leaving chains unpaired.

The library protocol tagged individual cDNA molecules with unique molecular identifiers. TCRdb re-derived calls from the 5' RACE reads in MiXCR, one entry per CDR3 protein. The sample holds 65,000 to 95,000 distinct CDR3 sequences, around 9.9% seen once. Germline assignment: CDR1 SGHRS and CDR2 YFSETQ. V was pared by 0 bases and J by 6 bases, with 7 bases between. The CDR3 consists of 12 residues. This chain uses TRBV5-1 with TRBJ2-7; D unclear. Sequencing was performed on whole blood. The sequence derives from an adult who was a healthcare worker with PCR-confirmed SARS-CoV-2 infection or an uninfected control (not recorded which). CDR3 sequence (DNA): TGCGCCAGCAGCTTGGGGGCAGCCGAGCAGTACTTC. Translation gives CASSLGAAEQYF.